This TCR beta chain was identified in a study of blood T cell repertoires in COVID-19. Data came from immunoSEQ multiplex PCR; TCRdb stores just in-frame clones and leaves some out. The table shows 300,000 to 350,000 clones, with roughly 87% occurring only once. This CDR3 contains 14 residues. CDR1 and CDR2 (germline): SGHTA, FQGNSA. After removal of 5 bases from V and 4 bases from J, the junction contained 7 bases not matched to a gene. This rearrangement joins TRBV7-2 to TRBJ2-5; TRBD2 agrees at 7 bases. This TCR derives from a man younger than 35 with active or convalescent COVID-19. The sample comprised peripheral blood. CDR3 sequence reads: CASSMPGGRETQYF. CDR3 DNA sequence: TGTGCCAGCAGCATGCCGGGGGGACGAGAGACCCAGTACTTC.